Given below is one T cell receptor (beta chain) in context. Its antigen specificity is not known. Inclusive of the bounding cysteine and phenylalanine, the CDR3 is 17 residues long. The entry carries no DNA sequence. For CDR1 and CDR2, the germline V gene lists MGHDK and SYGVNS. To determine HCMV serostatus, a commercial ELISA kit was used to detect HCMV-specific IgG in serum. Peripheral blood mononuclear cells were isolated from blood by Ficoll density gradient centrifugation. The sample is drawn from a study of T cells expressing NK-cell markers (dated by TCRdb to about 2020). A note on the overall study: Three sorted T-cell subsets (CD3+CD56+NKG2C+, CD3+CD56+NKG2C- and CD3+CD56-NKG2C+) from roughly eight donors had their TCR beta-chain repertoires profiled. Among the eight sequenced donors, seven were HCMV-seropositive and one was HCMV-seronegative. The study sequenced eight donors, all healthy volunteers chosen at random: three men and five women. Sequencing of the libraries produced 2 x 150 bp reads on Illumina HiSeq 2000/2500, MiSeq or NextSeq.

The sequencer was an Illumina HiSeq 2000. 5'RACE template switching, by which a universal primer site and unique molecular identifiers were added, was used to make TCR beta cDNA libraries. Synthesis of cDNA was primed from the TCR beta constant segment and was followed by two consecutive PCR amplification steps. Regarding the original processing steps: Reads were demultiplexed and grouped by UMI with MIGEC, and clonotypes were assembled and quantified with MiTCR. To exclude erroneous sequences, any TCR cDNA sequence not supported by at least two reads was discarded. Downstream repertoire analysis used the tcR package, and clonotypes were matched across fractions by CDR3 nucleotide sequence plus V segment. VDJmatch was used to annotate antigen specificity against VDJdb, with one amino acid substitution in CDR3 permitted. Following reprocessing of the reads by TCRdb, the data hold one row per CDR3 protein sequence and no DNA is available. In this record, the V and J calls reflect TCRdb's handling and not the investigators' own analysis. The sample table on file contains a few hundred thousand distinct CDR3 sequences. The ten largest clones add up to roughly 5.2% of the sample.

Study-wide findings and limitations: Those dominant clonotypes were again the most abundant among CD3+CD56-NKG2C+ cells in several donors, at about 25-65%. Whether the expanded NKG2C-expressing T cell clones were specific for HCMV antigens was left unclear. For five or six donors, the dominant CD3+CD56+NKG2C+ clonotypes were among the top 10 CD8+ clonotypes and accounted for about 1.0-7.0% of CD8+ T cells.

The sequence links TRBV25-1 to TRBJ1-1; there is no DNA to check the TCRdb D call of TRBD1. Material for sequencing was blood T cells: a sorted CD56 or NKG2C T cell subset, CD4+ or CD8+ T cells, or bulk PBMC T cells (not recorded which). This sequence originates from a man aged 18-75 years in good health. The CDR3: CASSQPDGTGRNTEAFF.